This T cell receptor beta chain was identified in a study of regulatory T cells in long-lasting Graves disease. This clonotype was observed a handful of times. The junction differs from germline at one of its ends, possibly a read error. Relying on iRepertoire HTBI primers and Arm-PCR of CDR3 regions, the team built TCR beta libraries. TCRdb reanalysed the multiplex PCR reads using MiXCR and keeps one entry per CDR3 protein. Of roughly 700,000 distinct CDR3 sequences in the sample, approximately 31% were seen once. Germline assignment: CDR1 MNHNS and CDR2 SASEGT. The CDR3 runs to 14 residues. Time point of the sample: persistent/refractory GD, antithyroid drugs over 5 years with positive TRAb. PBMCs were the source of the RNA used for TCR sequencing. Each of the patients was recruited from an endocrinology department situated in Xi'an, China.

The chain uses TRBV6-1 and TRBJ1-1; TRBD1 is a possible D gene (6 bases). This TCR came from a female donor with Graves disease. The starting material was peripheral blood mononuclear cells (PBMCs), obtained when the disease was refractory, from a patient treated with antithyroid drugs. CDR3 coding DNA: TGTGCCACCTCTGGGGGCCCCGGGAACACTAAAGCTTTCTTT. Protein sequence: CATSGGPGNTKAFF.